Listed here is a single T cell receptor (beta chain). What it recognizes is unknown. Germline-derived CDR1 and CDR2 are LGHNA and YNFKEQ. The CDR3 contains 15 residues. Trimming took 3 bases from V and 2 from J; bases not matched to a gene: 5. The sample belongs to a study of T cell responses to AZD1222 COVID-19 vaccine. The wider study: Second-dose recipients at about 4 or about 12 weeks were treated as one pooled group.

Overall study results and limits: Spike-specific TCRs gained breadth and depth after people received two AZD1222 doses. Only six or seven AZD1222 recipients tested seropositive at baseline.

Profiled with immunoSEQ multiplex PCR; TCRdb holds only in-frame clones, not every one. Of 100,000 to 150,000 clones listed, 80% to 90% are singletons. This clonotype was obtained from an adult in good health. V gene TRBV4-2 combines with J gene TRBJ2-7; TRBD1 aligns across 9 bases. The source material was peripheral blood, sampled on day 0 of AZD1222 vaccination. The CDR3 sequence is CASSQEGQGTYEQYF. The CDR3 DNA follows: TGTGCCAGCAGCCAGGAGGGACAGGGAACCTACGAGCAGTACTTC.